Following are 26 T cell receptor beta chains from one sample sequenced in a study of technical replicates of blood from several donors. Here immunoSEQ multiplex PCR was the method, and the copy in TCRdb shows in-frame clones only, minus some. Here the sample spans approximately 73,000 clones, about 90% being singletons. The sample was T cells isolated from PBMCs. The receptors stem from a human donor in good health.

The chain has TRBV28 and TRBJ2-1, with 7 bases aligning to TRBD2. Germline V gives CDR1 MDHEN, CDR2 SYDVKM. The ends lost 6 bases at V and 8 bases at J; junction bases unmatched: 19. This CDR3 is 17 amino acids long. The chain's CDR3 is CASRLTQREIFSDEQFF. The CDR3 bases are TGTGCCAGCAGATTGACGCAGCGGGAAATTTTTAGCGATGAGCAGTTCTTC.

This chain links TRBV25-1 with TRBJ2-3; 8 bases line up with TRBD2. Germline CDR1 and CDR2: MGHDK and SYGVNS. Trimming took 4 bases from V and 0 from J; bases not matched to a gene: 3. The CDR3 consists of 15 residues. The CDR3 region is CASSAVAGSTDTQYF. The CDR3 DNA reads TGTGCCAGCAGTGCCGTAGCGGGGAGCACAGATACGCAGTATTTT.

This clone was picked up one time. The chain recombines TRBV19 with TRBJ1-1; weak D call: TRBD1 (6 bases). V was cut by 10 bases and J by 5 bases, with 11 bases left in between. Looked up from germline, CDR1 is LNHDA and CDR2 is SQIVND (reference sequence). CDR3 length: 11 amino acids. The CDR3 here is CAIRQETEAFF. The DNA for the CDR3 is TGTGCCATCCGACAGGAGACTGAAGCTTTCTTT.

This chain connects TRBV27 to TRBJ1-2, with TRBD1 matching 8 bases. This CDR3 is built from 13 residues. Trimming cost V 7 bases and J 8 bases; bases outside gene matches: 9. CDR1 and CDR2 from the germline V gene are MNHEY and SMNVEV (reference sequence). CDR3 amino acids: CASMEPGGVGYTF. The CDR3 DNA reads as TGTGCCAGCATGGAACCAGGGGGCGTAGGCTACACCTTC.

The genes are TRBV6-5 and TRBJ2-5; no firm D call. The CDR3 totals 14 residues. From germline, CDR1 is MNHEY and CDR2 SVGAGI. V was pared by 6 bases and J by 5 bases, with 16 bases between. The CDR3 loop reads CASSDAGGYETQYF. The CDR3, as DNA: TGTGCCAGCAGCGACGCCGGCGGTTACGAGACCCAGTACTTC.

The CDR3 loop is CAWSGGGEQFF. CDR3 DNA sequence: TGTGCCTGGAGTGGAGGGGGTGAGCAGTTCTTC. The chain carries TRBV30 and TRBJ2-1; D perhaps matches TRBD1 (6 bases). Germline lookup yields CDR1 GTSNPN and CDR2 SVGIG (reference sequence). V was cut by 1 base and J by 9 bases, with 7 bases left in between. CDR3 length equals 11 residues.

This chain joins TRBV19 and TRBJ1-3; D ambiguous. This CDR3 has 19 residues. Between the trimmed V and J ends, which lost 6 bases and 0 bases, there was a span of 24 bases. Germline CDR1 and CDR2: LNHDA and SQIVND (reference sequence). CDR3 region: CASRHISGDLAFSGNTIYF. The DNA of the CDR3 is TGTGCCAGTAGACACATCTCGGGTGACCTTGCCTTCTCTGGAAACACCATATATTTT. Drawing the rest from reference TRBV19 and TRBJ1-3, the complete variable domain is DGGITQSPKYLFRKEGQNVTLSCEQNLNHDAMYWYRQDPGQGLRLIYYSQIVNDFQKGDIAEGYSVSREKKESFPLTVTSAQKNPTAFYLCASRHISGDLAFSGNTIYFGEGSWLTVV.

The chain employs TRBV5-1 and TRBJ2-5, with a weak D call TRBD2 (5 bases). Trimming took 4 bases from V and 3 from J, leaving 16 bases between them. The germline gives CDR1 SGHRS, CDR2 YFSETQ. The length of the CDR3 is 15 residues. CDR3 sequence: CASSVSEGTEETQYF. The CDR3 coding sequence is TGCGCCAGCAGCGTTTCTGAGGGTACGGAAGAGACCCAGTACTTC.

A note on this clone: This sample also contains other DNA sequences that code for the same CDR3. The CDR3 bases are TGTGCCAGCAGTTTTTCATCGGACAATGAGCAGTTCTTC. Amino acid sequence: CASSFSSDNEQFF. V gene TRBV27 combines with J gene TRBJ2-1, with D unclear. Germline lookup yields CDR1 MNHEY and CDR2 SMNVEV (reference sequence). V lost 3 bases, J lost 5 bases, and 8 bases lay in between. This CDR3 has 13 residues.

This chain uses TRBV6-5 with TRBJ2-3; unclear D gene. The V gene lost 0 bases and the J gene lost 0 bases, with 10 bases spanning the gap. The CDR3 has 16 residues. Per the germline V gene, CDR1 is MNHEY and CDR2 is SVGAGI. The CDR3 is CASSYSPLASTDTQYF. The CDR3 DNA is TGTGCCAGCAGTTACTCCCCGCTGGCTAGCACAGATACGCAGTATTTT.

The chain couples TRBV9 to TRBJ2-5; no firm D call. This CDR3 is built from 15 residues. The V end lost 0 bases, the J end lost 5 bases, and 14 bases lay between the germline ends. In germline, CDR1 is SGDLS, CDR2 YYNGEE. The CDR3 bases are TGTGCCAGCAGCGTAGCTGGAGCCTATGGGGAGACCCAGTACTTC. This gives the protein CASSVAGAYGETQYF.

This chain uses TRBV9 with TRBJ1-5, with 8 bases aligning to TRBD1. Germline loops: CDR1 SGDLS, CDR2 YYNGEE. The CDR3 extends over 16 amino acids. Unmatched junction bases numbered 6, after V lost 0 bases and J lost 4 bases. The CDR3 loop reads CASSVVDDRGNQPQHF. CDR3 bases: TGTGCCAGCAGCGTAGTCGACGACAGGGGAAATCAGCCCCAGCATTTT.

This chain links TRBV9 with TRBJ1-5; D call uncertain. The CDR3 totals 13 residues. The germline V gene encodes CDR1 SGDLS and CDR2 YYNGEE. The V end was cut by 0 bases, the J end by 3 bases, with 4 bases between. The CDR3 DNA reads TGTGCCAGCAGCGTAGCACTCAATCAGCCCCAGCATTTT. This sequence encodes CASSVALNQPQHF. Full variable domain (missing parts from reference TRBV9 and TRBJ1-5): DSGVTQTPKHLITATGQRVTLRCSPRSGDLSVYWYQQSLDQGLQFLIQYYNGEERAKGNILERFSAQQFPDLHSELNLSSLELGDSALYFCASSVALNQPQHFGDGTRLSIL.

The chain carries TRBV9 and TRBJ1-5; tentatively, D is TRBD1 (5 bases). This CDR3 has 14 amino acids. V lost 0 bases and J 5 bases, leaving 9 bases between the germline ends. Germline V gives CDR1 SGDLS, CDR2 YYNGEE. The CDR3 spells CASSVGQNDQPQHF. The CDR3 DNA reads as TGTGCCAGCAGCGTAGGACAGAATGATCAGCCCCAGCATTTT. The full variable domain, its missing parts supplied by reference TRBV9 and TRBJ1-5, is DSGVTQTPKHLITATGQRVTLRCSPRSGDLSVYWYQQSLDQGLQFLIQYYNGEERAKGNILERFSAQQFPDLHSELNLSSLELGDSALYFCASSVGQNDQPQHFGDGTRLSIL.

J is TRBJ2-2 and V is TRBV12-5, with a tentative D call TRBD1 (5 bases). The CDR3 has 16 residues. V dropped 5 bases and J dropped 6 bases, with 19 bases sitting between them. Germline assignment: CDR1 LGHNT and CDR2 FRNRAP. The CDR3 sequence is CASGLGIQGIAGELFF. DNA of the CDR3: TGTGCTAGTGGTCTGGGAATTCAGGGTATCGCCGGGGAGCTGTTTTTT. The full variable domain, completed using reference TRBV12-5 and TRBJ2-2, is DARVTQTPRHKVTEMGQEVTMRCQPILGHNTVFWYRQTMMQGLELLAYFRNRAPLDDSGMPKDRFSAEMPDATLATLKIQPSEPRDSAVYFCASGLGIQGIAGELFFGEGSRLTVL.

The chain is built from TRBV5-4 and TRBJ1-4; TRBD1 matches 7 bases. Trimming removed 4 bases from V and 8 bases from J; junction bases left unmatched: 8. CDR3 size: 14 residues. The germline V gene encodes CDR1 SGHNT and CDR2 YYREEE (reference sequence). This CDR3 is CASSQTGNREKLFF. CDR3 nucleotide sequence: TGTGCCAGCAGCCAGACAGGGAACAGGGAAAAACTGTTTTTT.

The chain employs TRBV9 and TRBJ2-7; weak D call: TRBD2 (5 bases). This CDR3 spans 16 amino acids. V was clipped by 4 bases and J by 3 bases, with 20 bases between them. Germline V CDR1 and CDR2: SGDLS, YYNGEE. The CDR3 here is CASSLNLRSGVYEQYF. The CDR3 DNA reads TGTGCCAGCAGCCTAAACTTACGCAGCGGAGTCTACGAGCAGTACTTC.

DNA for the CDR3: TGTGCCAGCAGTGAAATGGGACTAGCGGGAGGCGAGCAGTACTTC. Translation: CASSEMGLAGGEQYF. This sequence joins TRBV2 and TRBJ2-7, with 15 bases lining up with TRBD2. The V and J ends lost 2 bases and 6 bases, in that order; junction bases with no gene match: 2. CDR3 length equals 15 residues. CDR1 and CDR2 (germline): SNHLY, FYNNEI.

A few counts support this clone. The genes are TRBV11-3 and TRBJ2-2; weak D call: TRBD2 (6 bases). V lost 3 bases and J 3 bases, leaving 14 bases between the germline ends. CDR1 SGHNT and CDR2 YENEEA come from the germline V gene. This CDR3 has 16 amino acids. The CDR3 loop reads CASSLGLWGDTGELFF. CDR3 in DNA: TGTGCCAGCAGCTTGGGGCTCTGGGGGGACACCGGGGAGCTGTTTTTT.

The chain joins TRBV27 to TRBJ1-1; possible D gene TRBD1, 6 bases. CDR1 is MNHEY, CDR2 SMNVEV, per germline (reference sequence). The CDR3 runs 17 residues. Trimming pared 0 bases from V and 0 bases from J, leaving 14 bases between. CDR3 residues: CASSLSSGGGMNTEAFF. CDR3 DNA: TGTGCCAGCAGTTTATCTTCGGGAGGGGGGATGAACACTGAAGCTTTCTTT.

The V gene is TRBV7-9, the J gene TRBJ2-3, with 8 bases aligning to TRBD1. V lost 3 bases, J lost 6 bases, and 8 bases stayed unmatched. The germline V gene has CDR1 SEHNR and CDR2 FQNEAQ (reference sequence). This CDR3 region has 15 residues. CDR3 amino acids: CASSLSRGLVDTQYF. CDR3 nucleotides: TGTGCCAGCAGCTTGTCCAGGGGGCTAGTGGATACGCAGTATTTT. The whole variable domain, filled in from reference TRBV7-9 and TRBJ2-3, reads DTGVSQNPRHKITKRGQNVTFRCDPISEHNRLYWYRQTLGQGPEFLTYFQNEAQLEKSRLLSDRFSAERPKGSFSTLEIQRTEQGDSAMYLCASSLSRGLVDTQYFGPGTRLTVL.

The J gene is TRBJ2-1, the V gene TRBV7-3; 7 nucleotides agree with TRBD2. Germline CDR1 and CDR2: SGHTA and FQGTGA. V shed 4 bases and J 3 bases; nucleotides not matched to a gene: 6. The length of the CDR3 is 15 residues. The CDR3 is CASSSLAGDYNEQFF. Written as DNA, the CDR3 is TGTGCCAGCAGCTCGCTCGCGGGGGACTACAATGAGCAGTTCTTC.

The genes are TRBV28 and TRBJ2-7, with D unresolved. This CDR3 region has 12 residues. V dropped 4 bases and J dropped 8 bases, with 12 bases sitting between them. The germline V gene has CDR1 MDHEN and CDR2 SYDVKM. The CDR3 reads CASSSNMEKQYF. The CDR3 DNA reads TGTGCCAGCAGTTCTAACATGGAGAAGCAGTACTTC.

This rearrangement joins TRBV25-1 to TRBJ1-1, with 7 bases identical to TRBD1. The CDR3 loop spans 13 amino acids. Germline-derived CDR1 and CDR2 are MGHDK and SYGVNS. V lost 5 bases, J lost 4 bases, and 4 bases stayed unmatched. Written as DNA, the CDR3 is TGTGCCAGCAGTAGGACAGGCCGCACTGAAGCTTTCTTT. It translates to CASSRTGRTEAFF. Based on the CDR3 plus reference TRBV25-1 and TRBJ1-1, the full variable domain is EADIYQTPRYLVIGTGKKITLECSQTMGHDKMYWYQQDPGMELHLIHYSYGVNSTEKGDLSSESTVSRIRTEHFPLTLESARPSHTSQYLCASSRTGRTEAFFGQGTRLTVV.

The CDR3 coding sequence is TGTGCCAGCAGCTACCAACCCCGGGGGAGAGGAGGAAACACCATATATTTT. Its translation: CASSYQPRGRGGNTIYF. The chain is built from TRBV11-2 and TRBJ1-3; a weak D match, TRBD1 (5 bases). The CDR3 has 17 residues. Trimming took 4 bases from V and 4 from J, leaving 20 bases between them. CDR1 SGHAT and CDR2 FQNNGV come from the germline V gene.

The J gene is TRBJ1-2, the V gene TRBV28, with no clear D. Trimming took 5 bases from V and 10 from J, leaving 11 bases between them. Germline CDR1 MDHEN, CDR2 SYDVKM. CDR3 length: 11 residues. The CDR3 sequence is CASSGPSPYTF. CDR3 nucleotides: TGTGCCAGCAGTGGACCTAGCCCCTACACCTTC.